This T cell receptor beta chain was sequenced in a study of T cells in Graves' hyperthyroidism and ophthalmopathy. At least ten counts were recorded for this clonotype. It was RNA transcripts that yielded the amplified TCR beta CDR3 regions. Carried out on the TCR CDR3, a first-round RT-PCR used the HTBI primer set. TCRdb passed the multiplex PCR reads through MiXCR, listing each CDR3 protein once. Found here are fewer than 700,000 distinct CDR3 sequences, about 15% of them singletons; the top ten hold roughly 15%. The CDR3 is 16 residues long. V was clipped by 2 bases and J by 0 bases, with 13 bases between them. Germline V gene sequence: CDR1 SGHVS, CDR2 FQNEAQ. Inclusion characteristics of ophthalmopathy patients comprised a Clinical Activity Score of at least 3, a NOSPECS grade of at least 4, and duration under 3 months.

J is TRBJ1-1 and V is TRBV7-8; D is unclear. This TCR was recovered from a woman aged 18-35 years with Graves' ophthalmopathy. Specimen: blood. In DNA form, the CDR3 reads TGTGCCAGCAGCTTACAGGTTAACAGATTGAACACTGAAGCTTTCTTT. Its protein product is CASSLQVNRLNTEAFF.